The clone carrying this T cell receptor (beta chain) showed up just a few times. Its specificity is not known. Germline CDR1 DFQATT, CDR2 SNEGSKA (reference sequence). The CDR3 totals 14 residues. The V gene end was trimmed by 4 bases and the J gene end by 4 bases; junction bases not matched to a gene: 5. This entry comes from a study of identical twins. Unique molecular identifiers were present on cDNA, and template switching added a universal primer site. In TCRdb, the 5' RACE reads were re-called with MiXCR into one record per CDR3 protein. The sample lists 1,800,000 or so distinct CDR3 sequences, less than 40% occurring once. The study's findings and limits: Out-of-frame alpha sequences common to twins exhibited a surplus of low generation probability. The more abundant beta clonotypes in cord blood had fewer insertions, and memory repertoires did not show this.

The clonotype comes from a newborn girl in good health. This chain joins TRBV20-1 and TRBJ2-3; 10 positions agree with TRBD2. The sequenced sample consisted of cord blood. The CDR3 reads CSAKLAGLSDTQYF. The DNA for the CDR3 is TGCAGTGCTAAACTAGCGGGATTATCAGATACGCAGTATTTT.